A selection of T cell receptor beta chains follows, all from one sample in a study of blood T cell repertoires in COVID-19. TCRdb's copy holds only in-frame clones and misses some; the assay was immunoSEQ multiplex PCR. The repertoire has about 120,000 clones, 70% to 85% of them found once; the top ten carry roughly 7%. Sequenced input: peripheral blood. The receptors originated from a man between 70 and 80 years old with active or convalescent COVID-19. Both conserved end residues are trimmed from each CDR3. Each record gives: V gene, J gene, clone size, CDR3 protein. Not all rows give a size; the values are once, few, many and, for expanded clones, a class.

v_gene: TRBV11-3; j_gene: TRBJ2-7; abundance: -; CDR3aa: ASSLEGGQTPYEQY
v_gene: TRBV7-6; j_gene: TRBJ2-7; abundance: -; CDR3aa: ASSLGRTSGSYEQY
v_gene: TRBV28; j_gene: TRBJ2-5; abundance: few; CDR3aa: ASSLSAGAGETQY
v_gene: TRBV5-1; j_gene: TRBJ1-5; abundance: -; CDR3aa: ASSLGTGDGQPQH
v_gene: TRBV28; j_gene: TRBJ2-7; abundance: -; CDR3aa: ATGLSGTGAYEQY
v_gene: TRBV30; j_gene: TRBJ2-3; abundance: -; CDR3aa: ASGQQDTQY
v_gene: TRBV7-2; j_gene: TRBJ2-7; abundance: -; CDR3aa: ASSPGGGPYEQY
v_gene: TRBV7-2; j_gene: TRBJ1-1; abundance: -; CDR3aa: ASSLAGGLGTEAF
v_gene: TRBV3-1/TRBV3-2; j_gene: TRBJ1-1; abundance: -; CDR3aa: ASSQDGETEAF
v_gene: TRBV10-3; j_gene: TRBJ1-2; abundance: -; CDR3aa: AISGTSPSYGYT
v_gene: TRBV19; j_gene: TRBJ1-5; abundance: -; CDR3aa: ASSIGGKGVQPQH